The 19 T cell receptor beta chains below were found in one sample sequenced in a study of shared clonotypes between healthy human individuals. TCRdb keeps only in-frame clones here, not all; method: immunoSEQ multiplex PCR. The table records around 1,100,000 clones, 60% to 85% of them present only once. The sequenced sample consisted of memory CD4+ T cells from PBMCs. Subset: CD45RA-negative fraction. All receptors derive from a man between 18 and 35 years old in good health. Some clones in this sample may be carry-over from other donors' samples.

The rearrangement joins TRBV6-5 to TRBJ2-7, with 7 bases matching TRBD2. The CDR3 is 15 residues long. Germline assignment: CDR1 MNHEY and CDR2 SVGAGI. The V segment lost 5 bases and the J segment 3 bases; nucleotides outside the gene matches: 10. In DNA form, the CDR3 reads TGTGCCAGCAGTGTAAGCGGGACCCCCTACTACGAGCAGTACTTC. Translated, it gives CASSVSGTPYYEQYF.

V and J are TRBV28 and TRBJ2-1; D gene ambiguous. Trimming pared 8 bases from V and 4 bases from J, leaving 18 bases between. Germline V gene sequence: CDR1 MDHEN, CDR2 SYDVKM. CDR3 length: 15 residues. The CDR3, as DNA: TGTGCCAGCTCTCAAAGCCAGCCGGGTTACAATGAGCAGTTCTTC. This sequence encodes CASSQSQPGYNEQFF. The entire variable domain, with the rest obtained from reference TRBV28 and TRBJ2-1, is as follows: DVKVTQSSRYLVKRTGEKVFLECVQDMDHENMFWYRQDPGLGLRLIYFSYDVKMKEKGDIPEGYSVSREKKERFSLILESASTNQTSMYLCASSQSQPGYNEQFFGPGTRLTVL.

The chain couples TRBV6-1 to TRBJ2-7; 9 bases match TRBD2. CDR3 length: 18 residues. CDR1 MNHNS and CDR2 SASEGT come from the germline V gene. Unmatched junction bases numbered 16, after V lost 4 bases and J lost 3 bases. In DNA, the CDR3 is TGTGCCAGCAGTGGCCGTTTTCCTAGTAGCGGGAGTCGCTACGAGCAGTACTTC. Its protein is CASSGRFPSSGSRYEQYF.

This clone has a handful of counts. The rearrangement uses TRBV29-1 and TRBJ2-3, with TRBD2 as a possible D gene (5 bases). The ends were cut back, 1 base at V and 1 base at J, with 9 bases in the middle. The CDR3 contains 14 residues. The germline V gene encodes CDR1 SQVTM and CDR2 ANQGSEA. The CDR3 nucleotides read TGCAGCGTTGAAGGAGGGATCGGCACAGATACGCAGTATTTT. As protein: CSVEGGIGTDTQYF.

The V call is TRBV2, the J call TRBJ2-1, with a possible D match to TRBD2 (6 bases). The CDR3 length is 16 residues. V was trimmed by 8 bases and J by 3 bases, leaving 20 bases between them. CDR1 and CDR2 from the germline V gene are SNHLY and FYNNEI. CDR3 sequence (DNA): TGTGCCAGCGGGGCGGGAAGGGGCTTACTCTACAATGAGCAGTTCTTC. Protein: CASGAGRGLLYNEQFF.

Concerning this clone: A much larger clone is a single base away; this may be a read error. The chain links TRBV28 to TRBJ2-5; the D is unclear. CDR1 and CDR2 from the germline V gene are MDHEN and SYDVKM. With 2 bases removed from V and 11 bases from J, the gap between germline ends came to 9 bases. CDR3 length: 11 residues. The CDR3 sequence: CASSLLREQYF. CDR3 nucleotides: TGTGCCAGCAGTTTACTCCGTGAGCAGTACTTC.

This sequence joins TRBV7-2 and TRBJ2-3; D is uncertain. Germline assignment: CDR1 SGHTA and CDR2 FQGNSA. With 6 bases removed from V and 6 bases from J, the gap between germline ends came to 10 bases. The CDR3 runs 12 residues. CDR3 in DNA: TGTGCCAGCAGTCGTTCACGGGATACGCAGTATTTT. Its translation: CASSRSRDTQYF.

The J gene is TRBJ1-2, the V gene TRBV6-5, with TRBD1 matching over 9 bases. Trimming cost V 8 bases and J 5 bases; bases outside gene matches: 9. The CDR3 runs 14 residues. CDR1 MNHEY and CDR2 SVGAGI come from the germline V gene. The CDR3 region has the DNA TGTGCCAGCTCCTTGACAGGGGGGGTATATGGCTACACCTTC. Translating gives CASSLTGGVYGYTF.

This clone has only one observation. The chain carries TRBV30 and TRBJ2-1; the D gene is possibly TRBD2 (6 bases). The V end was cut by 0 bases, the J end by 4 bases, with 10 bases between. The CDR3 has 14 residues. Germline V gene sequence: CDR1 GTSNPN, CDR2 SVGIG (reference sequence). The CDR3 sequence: CAWSVGSLYNEQFF. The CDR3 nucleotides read TGTGCCTGGAGTGTCGGGAGCCTTTACAATGAGCAGTTCTTC.

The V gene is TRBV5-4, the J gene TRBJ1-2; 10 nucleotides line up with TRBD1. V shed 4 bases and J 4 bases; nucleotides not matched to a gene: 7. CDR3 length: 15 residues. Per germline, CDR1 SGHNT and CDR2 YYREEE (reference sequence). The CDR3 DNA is TGTGCCAGCAGCCCGGCGGGACAGGGGAGCTATGGCTACACCTTC. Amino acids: CASSPAGQGSYGYTF.

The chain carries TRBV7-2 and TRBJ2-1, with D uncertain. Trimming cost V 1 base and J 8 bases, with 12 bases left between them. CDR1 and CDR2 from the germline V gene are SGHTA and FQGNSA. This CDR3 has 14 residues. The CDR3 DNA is TGTGCCAGCAGCTTAGTAGGCATCGGCTATGAGCAGTTCTTC. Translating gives CASSLVGIGYEQFF.

The CDR3 DNA reads TGTGCCAGCAGCGCGGACGGGCAGGGCACAGATACGCAGTATTTT. This sequence encodes CASSADGQGTDTQYF. The rearrangement uses TRBV5-4 and TRBJ2-3; D remains unclear. This CDR3 comprises 15 residues. Germline CDR1 reads SGHNT; CDR2 reads YYREEE (reference sequence). V shed 4 bases and J shed 1 base, with 13 bases lying between them. The variable domain in full, completed from reference TRBV5-4 and TRBJ2-3, reads ETGVTQSPTHLIKTRGQQVTLRCSSQSGHNTVSWYQQALGQGPQFIFQYYREEENGRGNFPPRFSGLQFPNYSSELNVNALELDDSALYLCASSADGQGTDTQYFGPGTRLTVL.

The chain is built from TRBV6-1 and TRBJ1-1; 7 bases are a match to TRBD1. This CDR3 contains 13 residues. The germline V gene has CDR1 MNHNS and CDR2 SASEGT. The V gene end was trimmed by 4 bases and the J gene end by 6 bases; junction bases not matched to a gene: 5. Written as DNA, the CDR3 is TGTGCCAGCAGTGGGACAGGAATCCCTGAAGCTTTCTTT. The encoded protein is CASSGTGIPEAFF.

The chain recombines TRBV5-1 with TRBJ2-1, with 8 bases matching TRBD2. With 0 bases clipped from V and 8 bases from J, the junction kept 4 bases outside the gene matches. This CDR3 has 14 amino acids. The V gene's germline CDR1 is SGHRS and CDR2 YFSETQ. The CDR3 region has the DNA TGCGCCAGCAGCTTGGGGCTAGCGGGTCATGAGCAGTTCTTC. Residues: CASSLGLAGHEQFF.

CDR3 residues: CASSLLLASANTGELFF. The CDR3 DNA reads as TGTGCCAGCAGCTTACTACTAGCGTCCGCGAACACCGGGGAGCTGTTTTTT. The chain couples TRBV7-2 to TRBJ2-2; TRBD2 aligns across 7 bases. The CDR3 covers 17 residues. Germline lookup yields CDR1 SGHTA and CDR2 FQGNSA. After removal of 2 bases from V and 0 bases from J, the junction contained 6 bases not matched to a gene.

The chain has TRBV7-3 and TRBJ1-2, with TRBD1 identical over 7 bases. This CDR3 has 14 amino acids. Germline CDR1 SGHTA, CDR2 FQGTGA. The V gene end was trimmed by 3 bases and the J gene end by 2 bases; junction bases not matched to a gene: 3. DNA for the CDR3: TGTGCCAGCAGCTTGGGCAGGGGGAACTATGGCTACACCTTC. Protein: CASSLGRGNYGYTF.

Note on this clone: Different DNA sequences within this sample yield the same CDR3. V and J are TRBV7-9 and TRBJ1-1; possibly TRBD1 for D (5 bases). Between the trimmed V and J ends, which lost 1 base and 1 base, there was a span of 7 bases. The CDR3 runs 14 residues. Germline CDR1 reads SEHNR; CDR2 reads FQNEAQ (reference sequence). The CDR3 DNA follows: TGTGCCAGCAGCTTAGTTGGGGGGAACACTGAAGCTTTCTTT. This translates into CASSLVGGNTEAFF.

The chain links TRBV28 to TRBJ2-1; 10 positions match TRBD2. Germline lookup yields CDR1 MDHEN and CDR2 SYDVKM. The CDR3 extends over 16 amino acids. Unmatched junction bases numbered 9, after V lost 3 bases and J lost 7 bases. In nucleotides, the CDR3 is TGTGCCAGCAGTTTTAGCGGGGGGACTCCTGTGAATGAGCAGTTCTTC. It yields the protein CASSFSGGTPVNEQFF. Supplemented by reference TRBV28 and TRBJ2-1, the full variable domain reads DVKVTQSSRYLVKRTGEKVFLECVQDMDHENMFWYRQDPGLGLRLIYFSYDVKMKEKGDIPEGYSVSREKKERFSLILESASTNQTSMYLCASSFSGGTPVNEQFFGPGTRLTVL.

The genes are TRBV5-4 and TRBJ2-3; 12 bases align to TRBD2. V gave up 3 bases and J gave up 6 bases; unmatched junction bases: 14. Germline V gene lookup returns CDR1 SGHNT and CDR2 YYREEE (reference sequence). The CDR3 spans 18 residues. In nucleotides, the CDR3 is TGTGCCAGCAGCTCGCTGGCGCTAGCGGGAGGGGCATATGATACGCAGTATTTT. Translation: CASSSLALAGGAYDTQYF.